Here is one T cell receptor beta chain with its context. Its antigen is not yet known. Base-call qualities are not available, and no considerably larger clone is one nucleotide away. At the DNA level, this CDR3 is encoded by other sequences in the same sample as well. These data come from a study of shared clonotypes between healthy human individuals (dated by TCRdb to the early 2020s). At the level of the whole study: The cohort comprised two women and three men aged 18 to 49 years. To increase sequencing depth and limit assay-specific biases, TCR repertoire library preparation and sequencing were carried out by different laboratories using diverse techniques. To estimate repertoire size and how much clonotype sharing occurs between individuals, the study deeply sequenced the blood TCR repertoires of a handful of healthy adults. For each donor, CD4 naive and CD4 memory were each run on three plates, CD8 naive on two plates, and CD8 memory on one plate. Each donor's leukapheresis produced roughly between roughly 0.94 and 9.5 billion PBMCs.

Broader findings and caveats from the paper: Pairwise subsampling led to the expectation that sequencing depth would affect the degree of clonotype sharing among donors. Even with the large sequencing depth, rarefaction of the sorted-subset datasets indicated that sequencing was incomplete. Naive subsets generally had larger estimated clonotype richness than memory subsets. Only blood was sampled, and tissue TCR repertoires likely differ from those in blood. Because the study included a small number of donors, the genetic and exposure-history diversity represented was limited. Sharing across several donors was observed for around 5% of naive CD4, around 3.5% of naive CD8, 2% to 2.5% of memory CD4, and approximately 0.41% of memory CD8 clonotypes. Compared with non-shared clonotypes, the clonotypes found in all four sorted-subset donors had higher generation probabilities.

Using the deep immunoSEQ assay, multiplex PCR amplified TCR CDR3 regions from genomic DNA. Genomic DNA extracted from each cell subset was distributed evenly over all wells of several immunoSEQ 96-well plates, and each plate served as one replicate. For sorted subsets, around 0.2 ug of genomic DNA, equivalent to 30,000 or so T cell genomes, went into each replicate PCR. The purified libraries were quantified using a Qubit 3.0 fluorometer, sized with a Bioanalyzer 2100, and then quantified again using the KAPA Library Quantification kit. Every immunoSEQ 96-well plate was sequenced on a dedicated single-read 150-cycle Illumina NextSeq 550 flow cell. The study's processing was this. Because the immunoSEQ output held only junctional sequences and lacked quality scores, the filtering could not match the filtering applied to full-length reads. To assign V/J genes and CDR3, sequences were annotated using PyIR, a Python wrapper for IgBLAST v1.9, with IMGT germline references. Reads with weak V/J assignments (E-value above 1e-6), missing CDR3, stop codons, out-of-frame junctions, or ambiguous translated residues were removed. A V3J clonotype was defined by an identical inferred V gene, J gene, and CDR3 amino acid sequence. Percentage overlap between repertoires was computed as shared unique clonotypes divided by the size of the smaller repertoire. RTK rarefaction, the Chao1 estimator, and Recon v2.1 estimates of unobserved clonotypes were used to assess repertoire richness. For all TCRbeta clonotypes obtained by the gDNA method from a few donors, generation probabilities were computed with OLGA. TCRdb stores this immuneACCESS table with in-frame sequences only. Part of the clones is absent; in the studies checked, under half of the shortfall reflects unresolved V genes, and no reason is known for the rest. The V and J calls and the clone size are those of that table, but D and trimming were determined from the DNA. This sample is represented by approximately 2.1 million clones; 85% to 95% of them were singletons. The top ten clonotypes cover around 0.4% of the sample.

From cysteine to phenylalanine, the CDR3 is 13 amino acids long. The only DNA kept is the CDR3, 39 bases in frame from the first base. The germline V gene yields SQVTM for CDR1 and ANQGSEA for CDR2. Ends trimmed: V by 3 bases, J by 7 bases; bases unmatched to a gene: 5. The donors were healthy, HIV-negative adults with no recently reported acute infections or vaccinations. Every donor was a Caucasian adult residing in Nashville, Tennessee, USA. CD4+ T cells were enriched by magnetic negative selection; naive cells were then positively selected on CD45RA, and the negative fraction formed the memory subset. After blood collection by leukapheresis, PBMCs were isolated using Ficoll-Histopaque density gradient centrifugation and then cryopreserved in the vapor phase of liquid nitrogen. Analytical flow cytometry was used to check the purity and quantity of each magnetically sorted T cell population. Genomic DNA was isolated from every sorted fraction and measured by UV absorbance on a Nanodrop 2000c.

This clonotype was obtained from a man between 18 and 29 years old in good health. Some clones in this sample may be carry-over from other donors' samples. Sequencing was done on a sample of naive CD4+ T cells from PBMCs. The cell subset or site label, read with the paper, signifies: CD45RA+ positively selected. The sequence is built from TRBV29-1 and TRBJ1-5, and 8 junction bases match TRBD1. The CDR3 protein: CSVEGQEGQPQHF. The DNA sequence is TGCAGCGTTGAGGGACAGGAGGGCCAGCCCCAGCATTTT.